What follows are 3 T cell receptor beta chains derived from one specimen sequenced in a study of cytomegalovirus exposure and HLA in healthy donors. Researchers ran the PCR with 60 Vbeta and 13 Jbeta primers. The method was immunoSEQ multiplex PCR; TCRdb's version includes in-frame clones alone and lacks a portion of them. The sample yields 150,000 to 200,000 clones, about three quarters seen once. The sequenced sample was PBMCs. The receptors shown here come from a woman between 40 and 55 years old in good health and CMV-seropositive.

The genes are TRBV9 and TRBJ2-3, with TRBD2 identical over 7 bases. Germline assignment: CDR1 SGDLS and CDR2 YYNGEE. The CDR3 has 15 residues. The trim removed 4 bases at V and 4 bases at J, leaving 9 bases unmatched. The CDR3 nucleotides read TGTGCCAGCAGCTCCTTGGCGGGAGAGTCAGATACGCAGTATTTT. Its protein product is CASSSLAGESDTQYF. Combining the CDR3 with reference TRBV9 and TRBJ2-3 gives the whole variable domain DSGVTQTPKHLITATGQRVTLRCSPRSGDLSVYWYQQSLDQGLQFLIQYYNGEERAKGNILERFSAQQFPDLHSELNLSSLELGDSALYFCASSSLAGESDTQYFGPGTRLTVL.

The rearrangement joins TRBV6-5 to TRBJ2-1; 10 nucleotides match TRBD2. J lost 7 bases, V lost 4 bases, and 7 bases had no gene match. The CDR3 sequence is 15 residues long. Germline V gene data show CDR1 as MNHEY and CDR2 as SVGAGI. CDR3 loop: CASSWSSGRGNEQFF. The DNA for the CDR3 is TGTGCCAGCAGTTGGTCTAGCGGGAGAGGTAATGAGCAGTTCTTC.

The chain links TRBV7-2 to TRBJ1-1, with D perhaps matching TRBD1 (6 bases). V was pared by 5 bases and J by 4 bases, with 17 bases between. Germline V gives CDR1 SGHTA, CDR2 FQGNSA. The length of the CDR3 is 15 residues. DNA for the CDR3: TGTGCCAGCAGCACGGCGGGGGGGCAGGGCACTGAAGCTTTCTTT. This codes for CASSTAGGQGTEAFF.